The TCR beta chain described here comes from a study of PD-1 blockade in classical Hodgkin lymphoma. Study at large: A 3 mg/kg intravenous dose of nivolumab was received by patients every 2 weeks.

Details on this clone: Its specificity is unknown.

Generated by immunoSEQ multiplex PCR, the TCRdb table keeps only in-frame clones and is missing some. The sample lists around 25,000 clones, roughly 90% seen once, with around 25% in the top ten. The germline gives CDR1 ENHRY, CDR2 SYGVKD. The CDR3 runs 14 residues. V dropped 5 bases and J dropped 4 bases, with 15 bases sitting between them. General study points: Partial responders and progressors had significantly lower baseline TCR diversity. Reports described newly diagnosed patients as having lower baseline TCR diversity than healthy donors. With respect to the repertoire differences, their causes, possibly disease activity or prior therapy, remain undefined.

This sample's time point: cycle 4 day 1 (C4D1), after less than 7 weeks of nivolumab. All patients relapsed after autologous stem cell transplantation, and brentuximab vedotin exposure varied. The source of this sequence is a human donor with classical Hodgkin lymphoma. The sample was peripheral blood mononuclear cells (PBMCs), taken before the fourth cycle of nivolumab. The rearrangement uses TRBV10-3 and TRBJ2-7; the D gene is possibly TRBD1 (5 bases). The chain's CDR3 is CAISYTGHLYEQYF. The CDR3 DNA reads TGTGCCATCAGTTATACTGGACACCTTTACGAGCAGTACTTC.